This paragraph reports one T cell receptor (beta chain). The antigen is undetermined. The data stem from a study of immune evolution from preneoplasia to lung adenocarcinoma. Here immunoSEQ multiplex PCR was the method, and the copy in TCRdb shows in-frame clones only, minus some. The sample yields 10,000 or so clones, 88% seen once. V dropped 3 bases and J dropped 1 base, with 14 bases sitting between them. Germline values: CDR1 SGDLS, CDR2 YYNGEE. CDR3 length equals 16 residues. General study points: Normal lung had highest clonality; later lesions appeared denser, more diverse. Top clone frequencies peaked in normal lung, apparently declining through invasive adenocarcinoma.

The chain is built from TRBV9 and TRBJ2-4, with D tentatively TRBD1 or TRBD2 (5 bases each). The clonotype comes from a person between 70 and 80 years old with invasive lung adenocarcinoma. Some clones in this sample may be carry-over from other donors' samples. Sequencing input: FFPE invasive lung adenocarcinoma tissue. The CDR3 bases are TGTGCCAGCAGCGAGGGACCCCCGCGGGCCAAAAACATTCAGTACTTC. Its translation: CASSEGPPRAKNIQYF.